Below, 4 T cell receptor beta chains from the same sample are listed, as sequenced in a study of T cell repertoires in cytomegalovirus infection. TCRdb itself ran the reads through MiXCR, one entry per CDR3 protein. The table has 130,000 or so distinct CDR3 sequences, 5% to 6.5% seen once. The specimen sequenced was PBMCs. The receptors shown here come from a human donor in good health (CMV status not recorded). Some clones in this sample may be carry-over from other donors' samples.

This clonotype was recorded a few times. The chain joins TRBV5-4 to TRBJ1-1; D is perhaps TRBD1 (5 bases). Germline V gene lookup returns CDR1 SGHNT and CDR2 YYREEE (reference sequence). V lost 2 bases and J 3 bases, leaving 11 bases between the germline ends. This CDR3 spans 14 amino acids. The CDR3: CASSFHTGHTEAFF. The CDR3 DNA follows: TGTGCCAGCAGCTTCCATACGGGGCACACTGAAGCTTTCTTT.

In its sample, this clonotype was seen many times. The gene calls are TRBV11-2 and TRBJ2-3, with TRBD1 identical over 10 bases. The CDR3 covers 15 residues. V lost 5 bases and J lost 2; bases outside the gene matches: 4. Germline loops: CDR1 SGHAT, CDR2 FQNNGV. The CDR3 spells CASSPGTGATDTQYF. In nucleotides, the CDR3 is TGTGCCAGCAGCCCTGGGACAGGGGCCACAGATACGCAGTATTTT.

This clonotype was recorded many times. The genes are TRBV7-2 and TRBJ1-1; D possibly corresponds to TRBD1 (5 bases). This CDR3 has 15 amino acids. Trimming cost V 3 bases and J 1 base, with 12 bases left between them. The germline CDR1 and CDR2 sequences are SGHTA and FQGNSA. CDR3 sequence reads: CASSFPGPWNTEAFF. In DNA, the CDR3 is TGTGCCAGCAGCTTTCCGGGACCGTGGAACACTGAAGCTTTCTTT.

To note about this clonotype: Since a much larger clone is just one base distant, this may be a read error. The conserved closing phenylalanine or tryptophan is absent in this CDR3, likely reflecting a read error. The chain is built from TRBV27 and TRBJ1-6, with D perhaps matching TRBD1 (5 bases). Germline V gene lookup returns CDR1 MNHEY and CDR2 SMNVEV (reference sequence). V lost 2 bases to trimming and J lost 7 bases, with 9 bases between them. The CDR3 extends over 14 amino acids. The chain's CDR3 is CASSLRGANSPLHV. CDR3 in DNA: TGTGCCAGCAGTTTAAGGGGTGCCAATTCACCCCTCCACGTT.